A single sample is the source of the 20 T cell receptor beta chains below, sequenced in a study of identical twins. TCRdb independently ran MiXCR on the 5' RACE reads; one entry per CDR3 protein. The table lists approximately 1.8 million distinct CDR3 sequences, under 35% of them singletons. Input material: cord blood. The source of these receptors is a newborn girl in good health.

This clonotype was seen a handful of times. This rearrangement joins TRBV4-1 to TRBJ2-3; D gene ambiguous. Germline loops: CDR1 MGHRA, CDR2 YSYEKL. The CDR3 sequence is 14 residues long. Trimming took 4 bases from V and 2 from J, leaving 10 bases between them. CDR3 region: CASSRGLITDTQYF. CDR3 nucleotides: TGCGCCAGCAGCCGTGGGCTCATCACAGATACGCAGTATTTT.

The chain links TRBV6-1 to TRBJ2-7; 7 nucleotides match TRBD2. Looked up from germline, CDR1 is MNHNS and CDR2 is SASEGT. The trim removed 1 base at V and 2 bases at J, leaving 5 bases unmatched. The CDR3 spans 15 residues. As DNA, the CDR3 is TGTGCCAGCAGTGAAGAGCTAGCGGAAGCCTACGAGCAGTACTTC. This sequence encodes CASSEELAEAYEQYF.

This clonotype has at least ten counts. This chain uses TRBV24-1 with TRBJ2-1; 10 bases line up with TRBD2. The CDR3 contains 13 residues. Germline V gene lookup returns CDR1 KGHDR and CDR2 SFDVKD. The V and J ends lost 1 base and 10 bases, in that order; junction bases with no gene match: 0. The CDR3 DNA follows: TGTGCCACCAGTGATTTACTAGCGGGGGAGCAGTTCTTC. Protein sequence: CATSDLLAGEQFF.

This clonotype was seen a few times. This rearrangement joins TRBV12-3 or TRBV12-4 to TRBJ2-1; 9 bases fit TRBD2. This CDR3 region has 15 residues. J lost 4 bases, V lost 3 bases, and 4 bases had no gene match. CDR3 nucleotides: TGTGCCAGCAGTTTTAGTAGCGGGAGATACAATGAGCAGTTCTTC. Its protein is CASSFSSGRYNEQFF.

The chain employs TRBV5-1 and TRBJ2-7; no definite D call. Looked up from germline, CDR1 is SGHRS and CDR2 is YFSETQ. CDR3 size: 14 residues. Trimming took 4 bases from V and 7 from J, leaving 18 bases between them. CDR3 bases: TGCGCCAGCAGCCCCCGACCGGACCGAAATGAGCAGTACTTC. It translates to CASSPRPDRNEQYF.

In this sample, this clonotype turned up a few times. This chain joins TRBV24-1 and TRBJ2-7; 7 nucleotides align to TRBD1. Trimming removed 11 bases from V and 2 bases from J; junction bases left unmatched: 14. Germline V gives CDR1 KGHDR, CDR2 SFDVKD. This CDR3 contains 15 residues. CDR3 nucleotide sequence: TGTGCCAAAGTCCAAATGCCGGGACAGACCTACGAGCAGTACTTC. The encoded protein is CAKVQMPGQTYEQYF.

V gene TRBV5-1 combines with J gene TRBJ2-1; D may be TRBD1 (5 bases). Trimming removed 0 bases at V and 4 bases at J, with 14 bases between. Germline V lookup: CDR1 SGHRS, CDR2 YFSETQ. The CDR3 loop spans 16 amino acids. The CDR3, as DNA: TGCGCCAGCAGCTTGGGACAGCCCGGCGGATACAATGAGCAGTTCTTC. As protein: CASSLGQPGGYNEQFF. The full variable domain, rest sourced from reference TRBV5-1 and TRBJ2-1, is KAGVTQTPRYLIKTRGQQVTLSCSPISGHRSVSWYQQTPGQGLQFLFEYFSETQRNKGNFPGRFSGRQFSNSRSEMNVSTLELGDSALYLCASSLGQPGGYNEQFFGPGTRLTVL.

The chain is built from TRBV20-1 and TRBJ2-6; 7 positions match TRBD1. V shed 6 bases, J shed 7 bases, and the junction held 15 bases outside the gene matches. The CDR3 is 16 residues long. CDR1 and CDR2 (germline): DFQATT, SNEGSKA (reference sequence). CDR3 nucleotides: TGCAGTGCGTATGGGACAGCAGTTGAACGTGCCAACGTCCTGACTTTC. Encoded protein: CSAYGTAVERANVLTF.

The V and J genes are TRBV28 and TRBJ2-1; possibly TRBD2 for D (6 bases). Germline V gives CDR1 MDHEN, CDR2 SYDVKM. V was trimmed by 6 bases and J by 8 bases, leaving 26 bases between them. This CDR3 has 17 residues. The CDR3 spells CASSLELVTFPGDEQFF. The CDR3, as DNA: TGTGCCAGCAGCTTAGAACTAGTTACCTTCCCGGGGGATGAGCAGTTCTTC.

This sequence joins TRBV12-3 or TRBV12-4 and TRBJ2-5, with D possibly TRBD2 on 6 matching bases. Between the trimmed V and J ends, which lost 8 bases and 1 base, there was a span of 14 bases. The CDR3 sequence is 14 residues long. The CDR3 DNA is TGTGCCAGCTCAAGCTGGGACTTCCAAGAGACCCAGTACTTC. It codes for CASSSWDFQETQYF.

V and J are TRBV20-1 and TRBJ2-1, with 8 bases that match TRBD2. This CDR3 has 13 amino acids. The V segment lost 5 bases and the J segment 10 bases; nucleotides outside the gene matches: 10. Germline CDR1 reads DFQATT; CDR2 reads SNEGSKA (reference sequence). Here the CDR3 DNA reads TGCAGTGCTGCCCGGACTAGCTGGGGAGAGCAGTTCTTC. Protein sequence: CSAARTSWGEQFF.

Details on this clonotype: A much more abundant neighbour one base away suggests this may be a read error. The chain has TRBV5-1 and TRBJ2-1; either TRBD1 or TRBD2 may supply D (6 bases each). CDR1 and CDR2 (germline): SGHRS, YFSETQ. This CDR3 is built from 14 residues. V lost 4 bases to trimming and J lost 13 bases, with 21 bases between them. The CDR3, as DNA: TGCGCCAGCAGCCCAAACAGGGACTCAGAGACCCAGTTCTTC. It translates to CASSPNRDSETQFF.

The chain employs TRBV7-9 and TRBJ1-1; D is ambiguous. This CDR3 has 15 amino acids. Trimming took 5 bases from V and 2 from J, leaving 15 bases between them. Germline values: CDR1 SEHNR, CDR2 FQNEAQ (reference sequence). The CDR3 loop is CASSPSPGPNTEAFF. The CDR3 DNA follows: TGTGCCAGCAGCCCAAGCCCGGGCCCTAACACTGAAGCTTTCTTT.

This chain uses TRBV2 with TRBJ1-5; D gene unclear. V was cut by 7 bases and J by 0 bases, with 4 bases left in between. From germline, CDR1 is SNHLY and CDR2 FYNNEI. CDR3 length equals 12 residues. The CDR3 DNA reads TGTGCCAGCACCTATAGCAATCAGCCCCAGCATTTT. Translation: CASTYSNQPQHF.

The chain has TRBV10-3 and TRBJ2-5; D assignment may be TRBD1 or TRBD2 (6 bases each). Germline CDR1 is ENHRY and CDR2 is SYGVKD. The CDR3 totals 14 residues. With 3 bases removed from V and 4 bases from J, the gap between germline ends came to 12 bases. The DNA for the CDR3 is TGTGCCATCAGTGACTTAGGGGGGCCAGAGACCCAGTACTTC. Its protein is CAISDLGGPETQYF.

This clonotype came up a few times. The chain carries TRBV20-1 and TRBJ2-3; 11 positions agree with TRBD2. V trimming: 3 bases; J trimming: 4 bases; junction bases outside the gene matches: 3. The CDR3 spans 14 residues. In germline, CDR1 is DFQATT, CDR2 SNEGSKA (reference sequence). DNA for the CDR3: TGCAGTGCTAGCACTAGCGGGAGTCCAGATACGCAGTATTTT. Translation: CSASTSGSPDTQYF.

This clonotype appeared a few times. The gene calls are TRBV2 and TRBJ1-5; a weak D match, TRBD1 (6 bases). There are 13 residues in the CDR3. Germline V lookup: CDR1 SNHLY, CDR2 FYNNEI. Between the trimmed V and J ends, which lost 7 bases and 2 bases, there was a span of 9 bases. In nucleotides, the CDR3 is TGTGCCAGCATGTACAGGGGCAATCAGCCCCAGCATTTT. This encodes CASMYRGNQPQHF.

The rearrangement uses TRBV7-9 and TRBJ2-1; TRBD2 agrees at 9 bases. The J segment lost 3 bases and the V segment lost 4 bases, leaving 7 bases of the junction unmatched. The CDR3 is 16 amino acids. Germline V gene lookup returns CDR1 SEHNR and CDR2 FQNEAQ (reference sequence). This chain's CDR3 is CASSSLAGALYNEQFF. The CDR3 DNA sequence: TGTGCCAGCAGCTCCTTAGCGGGGGCCCTCTACAATGAGCAGTTCTTC.

With regard to this clonotype: Its ends do not fully match the called genes, so a read error is possible. This chain links TRBV28 with TRBJ2-5; D is possibly TRBD1 or TRBD2 (5 bases each). The length of the CDR3 is 8 residues. Per germline, CDR1 MDHEN and CDR2 SYDVKM. CDR3 loop: CASSFGTF. The CDR3 coding sequence is TGTGCCAGCAGTTTCGGGACCTTC.

In this sample, this clonotype turned up a few times. The chain links TRBV4-1 to TRBJ2-2, with D unclear. This CDR3 spans 15 amino acids. Germline-derived CDR1 and CDR2 are MGHRA and YSYEKL. V dropped 6 bases and J dropped 2 bases, with 13 bases sitting between them. CDR3 residues: CASSSLRYNTGELFF. CDR3 bases: TGCGCCAGCAGTTCCTTGCGGTACAACACCGGGGAGCTGTTTTTT.